A selection of T cell receptor beta chains follows, all from one sample in a study of blood T cell repertoires in COVID-19. The repertoire was sequenced with immunoSEQ multiplex PCR; TCRdb's copy has only in-frame clones and lacks some. The sample lists under 60,000 clones; approximately 90% were seen once. The specimen was peripheral blood. These receptors all stem from a man in his fifties or sixties with acute or convalescent COVID-19. The CDR3 runs from the conserved cysteine through the conserved F or W. The order of the fields is V gene, J gene, clone size, D gene, CDR3 length, CDR3 DNA, CDR3 protein. The D gene is left open where the match is weak. Part of the rows lack a size; the others show once, few, many or a class for expanded clones.

TRBV24-1	TRBJ2-1	.	TRBD2	16	TGTGCCACCAGTGACCCGACTCTAGCGGGGAGAGGGGAGCAGTTCTTC	CATSDPTLAGRGEQFF
TRBV15	TRBJ2-7	once	.	16	TGTGCCACCAGCAGTCCCACTCGGGTAGGCTCCTACGAGCAGTACTTC	CATSSPTRVGSYEQYF
TRBV3-1/TRBV3-2	TRBJ1-2	once	.	13	TGTGCCAGCAGCCACAAACAGGGCCGGGGCTACACCTTC	CASSHKQGRGYTF
TRBV30	TRBJ1-2	.	TRBD1	15	TGTGCCTGGGAGAGAGGGACAGGGGAGTTCGCTCGCTACACCTTC	CAWERGTGEFARYTF
TRBV19	TRBJ2-2	.	TRBD1	14	TGTGCCAGTAAGGACAGGGAGAACACCGGGGAGCTGTTTTTT	CASKDRENTGELFF
TRBV9	TRBJ1-6	.	TRBD1	15	TGTGCCAGCAGCTTCCAGGGGGCTGATAATTCACCCCTCCACTTT	CASSFQGADNSPLHF
TRBV5-6	TRBJ1-1	.	.	15	TGTGCCAGCAGCTCGAATCTCGGGTGGAACACTGAAGCTTTCTTT	CASSSNLGWNTEAFF
TRBV11-2	TRBJ1-2	.	.	13	TGTGCCAGCAGCTTATTACAGGGCCTTGGCTACACCTTC	CASSLLQGLGYTF
TRBV4-1	TRBJ1-1	once	TRBD1	16	TGCGCCAGCAGCCCATCCAACAGGGGGGCGAACACTGAAGCTTTCTTT	CASSPSNRGANTEAFF
TRBV19	TRBJ2-2	.	.	14	TGTGCCAGTACGGCCGGGGTAGAGTCCGGGGAGCTGTTTTTT	CASTAGVESGELFF
TRBV7-9	TRBJ1-1	few	TRBD1	12	TGTGCCAGCAGCTTAGAGGACAGGGTAGCTTTCTTT	CASSLEDRVAFF
TRBV29-1	TRBJ1-2	.	.	12	TGCAGCGTTGCAAGGAGGGGGGGCGGCTACACCTTC	CSVARRGGGYTF
TRBV25-1	TRBJ1-5	.	.	14	TGTGCCAGCAGTGATTCAGGGGCGACCTCGCCCCAGCATTTT	CASSDSGATSPQHF
TRBV9	TRBJ1-6	.	.	16	TGTGCCAGCAGCGTAGACGCATACCCTAATAATTCACCCCTCCACTTT	CASSVDAYPNNSPLHF
TRBV19	TRBJ2-5	.	TRBD1	16	TGTGCCAGTAGTATAGACGGGACCGGGACAGAAGAGACCCAGTACTTC	CASSIDGTGTEETQYF
TRBV2	TRBJ1-1	.	TRBD1	13	TGTGCCAGCAGATACGACAGGGGTGTAGGTGCTTTCTTT	CASRYDRGVGAFF
TRBV27	TRBJ2-7	.	.	15	TGTGCCAGCAGTTTACGCGGGTTGGGGTCTCACGAGCAGTACTTC	CASSLRGLGSHEQYF
TRBV11-3	TRBJ2-2	few	.	14	TGTGCCAGCAGCTCGGGGGAAAACACCGGGGAGCTGTTTTTT	CASSSGENTGELFF
TRBV2	TRBJ2-2	.	.	15	TGTGCCAGCATTCCCGGACTCGTGAACACCGGGGAGCTGTTTTTT	CASIPGLVNTGELFF
TRBV10-3	TRBJ1-4	.	.	15	TGTGCCATCAGTGAGTTCAGGGCCGCTAATGAAAAACTGTTTTTT	CAISEFRAANEKLFF
TRBV6-5	TRBJ1-1	once	.	13	TGTGCCAGCAGTTACGGGCGGAACACTGAAGCTTTCTTT	CASSYGRNTEAFF
TRBV24-1	TRBJ2-5	.	.	15	TGTGCCACCAGTGATTTGGGGAGGACCCAAGAGACCCAGTACTTC	CATSDLGRTQETQYF
TRBV6-1	TRBJ2-2	.	.	14	TGTGCCAGCAGTGAAAAGGCAGGGACCGGGGAGCTGTTTTTT	CASSEKAGTGELFF
TRBV2	TRBJ1-5	.	.	16	TGTGCCAGCAGTGAAGGAAGCCCAGGGGTATATCAGCCCCAGCATTTT	CASSEGSPGVYQPQHF
TRBV5-4	TRBJ1-1	.	.	16	TGTGCCAGCTCCCTGAGGCCCGAACGTCTGAACACTGAAGCTTTCTTT	CASSLRPERLNTEAFF
TRBV27	TRBJ1-3	.	.	14	TGTGCCAGCAAACGGGACTACTCTGGAAACACCATATATTTT	CASKRDYSGNTIYF
TRBV13	TRBJ2-7	.	.	20	TGTGCCAGCAGCTTAGAATATAGGCGGCAGGGGGGTCCCCAGAGTTACGAGCAGTACTTC	CASSLEYRRQGGPQSYEQYF
TRBV11-2	TRBJ2-1	.	.	15	TGTGCCAGCAGCTTAGGGTCCAGCTCCTACAATGAGCAGTTCTTC	CASSLGSSSYNEQFF
TRBV5-1	TRBJ2-7	.	.	15	TGCGCCAGCAGCCCCGCCGAGGACAGAGGGTACGAGCAGTACTTC	CASSPAEDRGYEQYF
TRBV27	TRBJ2-1	once	.	13	TGTGCCAGCAGTTTAAGGGGCAGGAATGAGCAGTTCTTC	CASSLRGRNEQFF
TRBV30	TRBJ1-5	few	.	16	TGTGCCTGGAGTAGAAGGGGGGGTAAACACAATCAGCCCCAGCATTTT	CAWSRRGGKHNQPQHF